This T cell receptor beta chain emerged from a study of cytomegalovirus exposure and HLA in healthy donors. The PCR employed 60 Vbeta primers together with 13 Jbeta primers. TCRdb's copy holds only in-frame clones and misses some; the assay was immunoSEQ multiplex PCR. The table lists 150,000 to 200,000 clones, 80% to 85% of them singletons, with 3.5% to 5% in the top ten. CDR3 size: 13 residues. Germline CDR1 reads ENHRY; CDR2 reads SYGVKD. V was clipped by 4 bases and J by 8 bases, with 11 bases between them. The specimen was PBMCs. The chain employs TRBV10-3 and TRBJ1-4, with D maybe TRBD1 (5 bases). This clonotype was obtained from a man aged 50-59 years in good health and CMV-seropositive. This CDR3 is CAISVGGSEKLFF. The CDR3 bases are TGTGCCATCAGTGTGGGGGGAAGCGAAAAACTGTTTTTT.